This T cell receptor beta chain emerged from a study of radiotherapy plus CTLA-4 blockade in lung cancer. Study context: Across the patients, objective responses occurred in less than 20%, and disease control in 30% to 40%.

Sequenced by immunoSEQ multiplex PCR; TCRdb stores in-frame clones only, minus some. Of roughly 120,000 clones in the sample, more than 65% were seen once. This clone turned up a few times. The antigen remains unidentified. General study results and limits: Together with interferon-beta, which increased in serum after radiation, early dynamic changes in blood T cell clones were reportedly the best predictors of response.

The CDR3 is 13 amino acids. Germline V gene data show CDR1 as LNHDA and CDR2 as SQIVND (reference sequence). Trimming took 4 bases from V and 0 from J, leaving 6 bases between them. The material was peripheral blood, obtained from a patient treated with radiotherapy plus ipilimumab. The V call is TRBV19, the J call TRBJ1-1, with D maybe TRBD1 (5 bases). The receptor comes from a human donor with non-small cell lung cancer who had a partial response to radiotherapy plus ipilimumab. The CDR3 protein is CASSRQMNTEAFF. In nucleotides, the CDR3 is TGTGCCAGTAGTAGACAGATGAACACTGAAGCTTTCTTT.